These 13 T cell receptor beta chains were sequenced from one sample in a study of cytomegalovirus exposure and HLA in healthy donors. The method was immunoSEQ multiplex PCR; TCRdb's version includes in-frame clones alone and lacks a portion of them. The repertoire holds some 180,000 clones, with approximately 86% as singletons. Input material: PBMCs. The source is a man under 40 in good health and CMV-seropositive.

The chain couples TRBV10-3 to TRBJ2-7; TRBD1 matches at 10 bases. The germline CDR1 and CDR2 sequences are ENHRY and SYGVKD. This CDR3 is built from 16 residues. Trimming removed 4 bases from V and 6 bases from J; junction bases left unmatched: 12. The CDR3 coding sequence is TGTGCCATCAGTGGTAGCGGGACAGGGGATTTAGGCGAGCAGTACTTC. It translates to CAISGSGTGDLGEQYF.

The chain couples TRBV5-1 to TRBJ1-1; 12 bases agree with TRBD1. The junction had 12 bases not matched to a gene; V was cut back by 6 bases and J by 0 bases. The CDR3 contains 18 residues. Germline CDR1 reads SGHRS; CDR2 reads YFSETQ. As DNA, the CDR3 is TGCGCCAGCATGAGGGGTGGGACAGGGGGCCCTATGAACACTGAAGCTTTCTTT. As protein: CASMRGGTGGPMNTEAFF.

V gene TRBV7-8 combines with J gene TRBJ2-6, with D perhaps TRBD1 or TRBD2 (5 bases each). V lost 5 bases and J lost 0, with 17 bases in between. Germline V lookup: CDR1 SGHVS, CDR2 FQNEAQ. CDR3 size: 18 residues. The CDR3 region is CASSTPGTPSSGANVLTF. DNA for the CDR3: TGTGCCAGCAGCACCCCCGGGACCCCGAGCTCTGGGGCCAACGTCCTGACTTTC. The full variable domain, rest sourced from reference TRBV7-8 and TRBJ2-6, is GAGVSQSPRYKVAKRGQDVALRCDPISGHVSLFWYQQALGQGPEFLTYFQNEAQLDKSGLPSDRFFAERPEGSVSTLKIQRTQQEDSAVYLCASSTPGTPSSGANVLTFGAGSRLTVL.

The chain combines TRBV18 with TRBJ2-5; D is perhaps TRBD1 (5 bases). The CDR3 has 15 residues. The germline V and J ends were trimmed by 3 bases and 4 bases, with 15 bases remaining between them. Germline V gives CDR1 KGHSH, CDR2 LQKENI. CDR3 in amino acids: CASSPGGPRGETQYF. The CDR3 bases are TGTGCCAGCTCACCTGGCGGCCCAAGGGGAGAGACCCAGTACTTC.

The rearrangement links TRBV6-1 to TRBJ1-1; D is possibly TRBD1 (5 bases). This CDR3 spans 14 amino acids. Per germline, CDR1 MNHNS and CDR2 SASEGT. Trimming took 4 bases from V and 0 from J, leaving 9 bases between them. The CDR3 coding sequence is TGTGCCAGCAGTGGGGCAGGGATGAACACTGAAGCTTTCTTT. It is translated as CASSGAGMNTEAFF.

In its sample, this clone was seen once. The chain recombines TRBV4-2 with TRBJ2-5, with TRBD1 as a possible D gene (7 bases). Germline V gene sequence: CDR1 LGHNA, CDR2 YNFKEQ. Trimming removed 1 base from V and 5 bases from J, with 11 bases in between. This CDR3 is 14 amino acids long. In DNA form, the CDR3 reads TGTGCCAGCAGCCAAGGCGGGACAGCGGAGACCCAGTACTTC. Amino acid sequence: CASSQGGTAETQYF.

V and J are TRBV6-1 and TRBJ1-5; D perhaps matches TRBD1 (5 bases). The CDR3 covers 15 residues. CDR1 and CDR2 (germline): MNHNS, SASEGT. With 8 bases removed from V and 4 bases from J, the gap between germline ends came to 18 bases. Here the CDR3 reads CASGMGDLRNQPQHF. CDR3 nucleotide sequence: TGTGCCAGCGGTATGGGGGACCTGCGTAATCAGCCCCAGCATTTT.

V gene TRBV28 combines with J gene TRBJ2-1; possibly TRBD1 for D (6 bases). This CDR3 is 16 amino acids long. The V and J ends lost 5 bases and 4 bases respectively, with 18 bases between them. Germline V gene lookup returns CDR1 MDHEN and CDR2 SYDVKM. The CDR3 region is CASSPIAGTLYNEQFF. CDR3 nucleotide sequence: TGTGCCAGCAGTCCTATAGCTGGGACATTATACAATGAGCAGTTCTTC.

The genes are TRBV19 and TRBJ2-2; D perhaps matches TRBD2 (8 bases). CDR3 length equals 17 residues. CDR1 is LNHDA, CDR2 SQIVND, per germline (reference sequence). V gave up 0 bases and J gave up 4 bases, with 15 bases separating them. The CDR3 DNA is TGTGCCAGTAGTATAGATACAGGGGCGGGAGGCACCGGGGAGCTGTTTTTT. Protein sequence: CASSIDTGAGGTGELFF.

The V and J genes are TRBV5-8 and TRBJ1-2; 7 bases line up with TRBD1. Germline-derived CDR1 and CDR2 are SGHTS and YDEGEE. Germline trimming cut 4 bases from V and 3 bases from J; bases unmatched to any gene: 6. The CDR3 has 14 residues. The CDR3, as DNA: TGTGCCAGCAGCAGGACAGGCTGGGACTATGGCTACACCTTC. Residues: CASSRTGWDYGYTF.

The rearrangement joins TRBV19 to TRBJ1-2, with a weak D call TRBD1 (5 bases). This CDR3 contains 15 residues. V was cut by 3 bases and J by 0 bases, with 11 bases left in between. The germline CDR1 and CDR2 sequences are LNHDA and SQIVND (reference sequence). This CDR3 reads CASSMTTGANYGYTF. CDR3 bases: TGTGCCAGTAGTATGACTACAGGAGCTAACTATGGCTACACCTTC.

The chain joins TRBV5-5 to TRBJ2-7, with 11 bases that match TRBD1. Germline V gene lookup returns CDR1 SGHKS and CDR2 YYEKEE (reference sequence). V was clipped by 2 bases and J by 6 bases; unmatched bases: 4. The CDR3 spans 14 residues. The CDR3 sequence: CASSFGTGGVEQYF. The CDR3 nucleotides are TGTGCCAGCAGCTTTGGGACAGGGGGAGTCGAGCAGTACTTC.

The rearrangement joins TRBV11-3 to TRBJ1-1; D not resolved. The CDR3 has 13 residues. The germline CDR1 and CDR2 sequences are SGHNT and YENEEA. With 2 bases removed from V and 0 bases from J, the gap between germline ends came to 4 bases. The CDR3 bases are TGTGCCAGCAGCTTATTTTTGAACACTGAAGCTTTCTTT. It yields the protein CASSLFLNTEAFF.